This TCR beta chain was sequenced in a study of blood T cells in healthy people across ages. Overall study results and limits: The unsorted PBMCs prevented any conclusive comparison of naive versus antigen-experienced cells. The study regarded diversity estimates from one million T cells as underestimates.

This clonotype has ten or more counts. Antigen specificity is unknown. The CDR3 length is 17 residues. Per germline, CDR1 MNHEY and CDR2 SVGEGT. V was pared by 2 bases and J by 9 bases, with 11 bases of the junction left unmatched. The second PCR ran roughly 6 to 11 cycles with a sample-barcoded 5' primer and J-beta primers. TCRdb processed the 5' RACE reads anew with MiXCR; each CDR3 protein has one entry. Among over 600,000 distinct CDR3 sequences listed, around half were seen once. The draw of peripheral blood yielded ten milliliters from each donor. Isolated PBMCs totaled at least 6 million in each sample.

The chain recombines TRBV6-2 or TRBV6-3 with TRBJ2-1; 12 bases line up with TRBD2. This receptor was identified in an elderly man in good health. The specimen was blood. As DNA, the CDR3 is TGTGCCAGCAGTTACCCAATTTCTAGCGGGAGGGCCACTGAGCAGTTCTTC. It translates to CASSYPISSGRATEQFF.